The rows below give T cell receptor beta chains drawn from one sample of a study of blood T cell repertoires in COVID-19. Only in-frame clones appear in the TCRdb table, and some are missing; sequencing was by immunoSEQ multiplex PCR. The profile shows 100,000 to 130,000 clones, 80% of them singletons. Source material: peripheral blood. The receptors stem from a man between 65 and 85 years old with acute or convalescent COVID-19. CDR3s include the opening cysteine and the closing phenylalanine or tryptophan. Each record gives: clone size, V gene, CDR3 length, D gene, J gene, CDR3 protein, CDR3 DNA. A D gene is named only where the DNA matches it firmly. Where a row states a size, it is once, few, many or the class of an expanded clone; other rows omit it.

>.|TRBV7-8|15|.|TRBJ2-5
CASSLAGRTEETQYF
TGTGCCAGCAGCTTAGCGGGACGGACAGAAGAGACCCAGTACTTC
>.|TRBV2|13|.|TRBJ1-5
CASSDSRNQPQHF
TGTGCCAGCAGCGACAGCCGCAATCAGCCCCAGCATTTT
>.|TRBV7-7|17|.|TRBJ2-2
CASSHSSTGTNTGELFF
TGTGCCAGCAGCCACTCTTCGACAGGCACGAACACCGGGGAGCTGTTTTTT
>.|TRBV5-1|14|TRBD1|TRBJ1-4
CASSSGTGVEKLFF
TGCGCCAGCAGCAGCGGGACAGGGGTTGAAAAACTGTTTTTT
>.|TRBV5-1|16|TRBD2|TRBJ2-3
CASSSSTSGGTDTQYF
TGCGCCAGCAGCTCCTCGACTAGCGGGGGCACAGATACGCAGTATTTT
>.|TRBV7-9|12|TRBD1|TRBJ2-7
CASRQGNYEQYF
TGTGCCAGTAGACAGGGGAATTACGAGCAGTACTTC
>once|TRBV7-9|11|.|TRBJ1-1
CASSLVAEAFF
TGTGCCAGCAGCTTAGTCGCTGAAGCTTTCTTT
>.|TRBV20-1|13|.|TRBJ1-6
CSASGGTNSPLHF
TGCAGTGCTAGTGGAGGGACTAACTCACCCCTCCACTTT
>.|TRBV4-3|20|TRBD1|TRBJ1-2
CASSHQRYPGQGGGNYGYTF
TGCGCCAGCAGCCACCAGCGATACCCGGGACAGGGTGGGGGTAACTATGGCTACACCTTC
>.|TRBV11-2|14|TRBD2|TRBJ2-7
CASSLAGGAGEQYF
TGTGCCAGCAGCTTAGCGGGAGGGGCAGGCGAGCAGTACTTC
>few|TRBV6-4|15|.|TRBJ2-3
CASSESQGSTDTQYF
TGTGCCAGCAGTGAGTCGCAGGGGAGCACAGATACGCAGTATTTT
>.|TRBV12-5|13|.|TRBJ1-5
CASKGPGNQPQHF
TGTGCTAGTAAGGGGCCAGGCAATCAGCCCCAGCATTTT
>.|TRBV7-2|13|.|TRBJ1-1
CASSLDRSIKAFF
TGTGCCAGCAGCTTAGATAGGAGTATTAAGGCTTTCTTT
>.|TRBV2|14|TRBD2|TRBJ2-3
CARRGGLQPDTQYF
TGTGCCCGCCGCGGGGGGCTCCAGCCAGATACGCAGTATTTT
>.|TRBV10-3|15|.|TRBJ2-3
CAISEPGSSTDTQYF
TGTGCCATCAGTGAGCCGGGGTCTAGCACAGATACGCAGTATTTT
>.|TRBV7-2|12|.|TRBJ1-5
CASSSTVKPQHF
TGTGCCAGCAGCTCAACAGTGAAGCCCCAGCATTTT
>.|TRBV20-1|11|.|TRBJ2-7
CSARVVYEQYF
TGCAGTGCCAGGGTCGTATACGAGCAGTACTTC
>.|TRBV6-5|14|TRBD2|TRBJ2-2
CASNHGGGTGELFF
TGTGCCAGCAACCACGGGGGGGGCACCGGGGAGCTGTTTTTT
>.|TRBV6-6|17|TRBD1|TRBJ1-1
CASSRSGTGPYHPEAFF
TGTGCCAGCAGTCGTAGCGGGACAGGGCCGTATCACCCTGAAGCTTTCTTT
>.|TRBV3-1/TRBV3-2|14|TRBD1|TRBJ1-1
CASSRQTGDTEAFF
TGTGCCAGCAGCCGACAGACAGGGGACACTGAAGCTTTCTTT
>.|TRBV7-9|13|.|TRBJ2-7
CASSRGPSYEQYF
TGTGCCAGCAGCCGTGGCCCTTCTTACGAGCAGTACTTC
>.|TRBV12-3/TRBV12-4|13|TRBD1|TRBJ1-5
CASSFQGGQPQHF
TGTGCCAGCAGTTTCCAGGGGGGTCAGCCCCAGCATTTT
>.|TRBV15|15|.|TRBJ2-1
CATSRVDIRHNEQFF
TGTGCCACCAGCAGAGTAGACATTCGCCACAATGAGCAGTTCTTC
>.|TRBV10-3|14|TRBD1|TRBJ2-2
CAISGTGDTGELFF
TGTGCCATCAGTGGGACAGGGGACACCGGGGAGCTGTTTTTT
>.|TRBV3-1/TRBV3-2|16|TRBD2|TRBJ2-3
CASSQVGLADTDTQYF
TGTGCCAGCAGCCAAGTGGGACTAGCGGACACAGATACGCAGTATTTT
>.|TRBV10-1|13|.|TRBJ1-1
CASSVPGGAEAFF
TGCGCCAGCAGTGTACCGGGGGGCGCTGAAGCTTTCTTT
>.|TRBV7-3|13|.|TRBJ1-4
CASQRSVNEKLFF
TGTGCCAGTCAACGGAGCGTTAATGAAAAACTGTTTTTT
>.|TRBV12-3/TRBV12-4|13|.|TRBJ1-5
CASTHGVNQPQHF
TGTGCCAGCACCCACGGGGTCAATCAGCCCCAGCATTTT
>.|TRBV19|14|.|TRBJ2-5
CASSPSSAQETQYF
TGTGCCAGTAGTCCCTCTAGTGCCCAAGAGACCCAGTACTTC
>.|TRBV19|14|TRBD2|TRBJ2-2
CASESGGNTGELFF
TGTGCCAGTGAGAGCGGGGGGAACACCGGGGAGCTGTTTTTT
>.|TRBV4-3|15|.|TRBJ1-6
CASSQGHQNNSPLHF
TGCGCCAGCAGCCAAGGTCATCAGAATAATTCACCCCTCCACTTT
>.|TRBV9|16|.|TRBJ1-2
CASSSPGRGADYGYTF
TGTGCCAGCAGCTCCCCCGGAAGGGGCGCAGACTATGGCTACACCTTC
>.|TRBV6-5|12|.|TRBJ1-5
CASSSQGKPQHF
TGTGCCAGCAGTTCTCAGGGGAAACCCCAGCATTTT
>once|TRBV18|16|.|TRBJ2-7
CASSPPGRGGLYEQYF
TGTGCCAGCTCACCACCGGGTCGGGGAGGACTCTACGAGCAGTACTTC
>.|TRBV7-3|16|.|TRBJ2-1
CASSLMGASSYNEQFF
TGTGCCAGCAGCTTAATGGGCGCGAGCTCCTACAATGAGCAGTTCTTC
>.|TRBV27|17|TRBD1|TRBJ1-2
CASSKLSGTGARDGYTF
TGTGCCAGCAGTAAACTATCCGGGACAGGGGCAAGGGATGGCTACACCTTC
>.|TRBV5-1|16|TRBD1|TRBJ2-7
CASSSPGTGVSYEQYF
TGCGCCAGCAGCTCTCCCGGGACAGGGGTCTCCTACGAGCAGTACTTC